The next 7 T cell receptor beta chains were all read from a single sample in a study of CD8+ T cells in alopecia areata. The sample's treatment: oral pan-JAK inhibitor, 5-10 mg twice daily. Sequencing templates came from extracted RNA that was reverse transcribed into cDNA. Produced via immunoSEQ multiplex PCR; TCRdb's table is partial and in-frame only. The sample gives about 200,000 clones, under 40% of which show up once; 0.48% is in the top ten. This specimen consisted of CD4+ T cells sorted from blood, obtained between weeks 30 and 35, from a patient treated with tofacitinib. The receptor source for this set is a human donor with alopecia areata.

The rearrangement uses TRBV7-3 and TRBJ2-5; 14 nucleotides line up with TRBD2. The CDR3 totals 17 residues. Germline trimming cut 5 bases from V and 1 base from J; bases unmatched to any gene: 6. Germline V lookup: CDR1 SGHTA, CDR2 FQGTGA. CDR3 in DNA: TGTGCCAGCAGCCGATTAGGGACTAGCGGGGGCCAAGAGACCCAGTACTTC. Translation: CASSRLGTSGGQETQYF.

This clone showed up just a few times. This chain connects TRBV14 to TRBJ2-1; D perhaps matches TRBD1 (5 bases). The CDR3 totals 18 residues. The germline gives CDR1 SGHDN, CDR2 FVKESK. V lost 4 bases to trimming and J lost 2 bases, with 21 bases between them. CDR3 sequence: CASSRRQIRGAAYNEQFF. The CDR3 DNA follows: TGTGCCAGCAGCCGACGACAGATCCGTGGTGCGGCCTACAATGAGCAGTTCTTC.

The rearrangement uses TRBV4-1 and TRBJ2-7, with a tentative D call TRBD1 (5 bases). CDR3 length equals 16 residues. Germline CDR1 is MGHRA and CDR2 is YSYEKL. V was pared by 0 bases and J by 2 bases, with 14 bases between. The CDR3 region has the DNA TGCGCCAGCAGCCAAGAACCAGGGCCTTCACCCTACGAGCAGTACTTC. Its protein product is CASSQEPGPSPYEQYF.

This clone is a singleton in its sample. Relative to the germline gene, one junction end is altered; a read error may explain this. This chain joins TRBV7-7 and TRBJ2-7, with a possible D match to TRBD1 (6 bases). There are 15 residues in the CDR3. Germline V gene sequence: CDR1 SSHAT, CDR2 FNYEAQ (reference sequence). The CDR3 loop reads CASSRGAGPSYEQYF. CDR3 in DNA: TGTGCTAGCAGCAGGGGAGCCGGGCCTTCCTACGAGCAGTACTTC.

This clone was detected once. This rearrangement joins TRBV9 to TRBJ1-4; no definite D call. Germline loops: CDR1 SGDLS, CDR2 YYNGEE. The CDR3 runs to 16 residues. Trimming left V 0 bases short and J 5 bases short, with 14 bases between. CDR3 amino acids: CASSVDGRALNEKLFF. In nucleotides, the CDR3 is TGTGCCAGCAGCGTAGATGGGAGGGCCTTGAATGAAAAACTGTTTTTT.

V usage is TRBV30 and J usage is TRBJ1-5; TRBD1 might be the D (5 bases). Per germline, CDR1 GTSNPN and CDR2 SVGIG (reference sequence). The ends were cut back, 2 bases at V and 0 bases at J, with 14 bases in the middle. The CDR3 covers 16 residues. The CDR3 region is CAWSRRGIDSNQPQHF. In nucleotides, the CDR3 is TGTGCCTGGAGTAGAAGGGGAATAGATAGCAATCAGCCCCAGCATTTT.

Points on this clone: Within the sample, other DNA sequences also encode this same CDR3. The V call is TRBV18, the J call TRBJ2-3, with D unresolved. The length of the CDR3 is 11 residues. From germline, CDR1 is KGHSH and CDR2 LQKENI. Trimming left V 3 bases short and J 6 bases short, with 4 bases between. The CDR3 DNA reads TGTGCCAGCTCACCGGTTGATACGCAGTATTTT. Protein product: CASSPVDTQYF.